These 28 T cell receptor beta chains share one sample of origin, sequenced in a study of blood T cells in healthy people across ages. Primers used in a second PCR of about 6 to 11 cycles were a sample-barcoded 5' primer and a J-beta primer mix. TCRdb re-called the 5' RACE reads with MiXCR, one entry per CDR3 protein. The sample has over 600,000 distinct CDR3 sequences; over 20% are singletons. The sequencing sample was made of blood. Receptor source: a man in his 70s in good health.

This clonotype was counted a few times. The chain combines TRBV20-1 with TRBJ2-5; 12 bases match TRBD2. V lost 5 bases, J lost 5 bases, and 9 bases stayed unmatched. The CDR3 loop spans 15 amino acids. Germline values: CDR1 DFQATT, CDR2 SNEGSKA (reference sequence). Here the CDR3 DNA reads TGCAGTGCTCCTCTAGCGGGAGGGCCTGGGGAGACCCAGTACTTC. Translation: CSAPLAGGPGETQYF.

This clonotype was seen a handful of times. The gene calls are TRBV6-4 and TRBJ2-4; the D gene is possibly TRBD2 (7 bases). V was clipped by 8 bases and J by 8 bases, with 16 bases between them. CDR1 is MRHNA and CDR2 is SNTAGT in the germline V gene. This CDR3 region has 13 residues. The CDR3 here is CASWRGGAHIQYF. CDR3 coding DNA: TGTGCCAGCTGGAGGGGGGGCGCGCACATTCAGTACTTC.

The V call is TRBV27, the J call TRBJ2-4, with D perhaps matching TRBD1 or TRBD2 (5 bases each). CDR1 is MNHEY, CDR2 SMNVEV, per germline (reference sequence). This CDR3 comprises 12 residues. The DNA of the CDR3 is TGTGCTTCAGGGACGGCCAAAAACATTCAGTACTTC. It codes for CASGTAKNIQYF.

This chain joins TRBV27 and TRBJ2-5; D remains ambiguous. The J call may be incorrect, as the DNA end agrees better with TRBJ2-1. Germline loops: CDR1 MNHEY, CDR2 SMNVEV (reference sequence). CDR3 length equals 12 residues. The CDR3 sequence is CASSLVPNEQFF. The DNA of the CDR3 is TGTGCCAGCAGTTTAGTTCCCAATGAGCAGTTCTTC.

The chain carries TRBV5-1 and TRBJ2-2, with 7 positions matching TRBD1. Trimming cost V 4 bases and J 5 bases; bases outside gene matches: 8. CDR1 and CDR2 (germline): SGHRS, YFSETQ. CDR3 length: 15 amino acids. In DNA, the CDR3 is TGCGCCAGCAGCCCAGTGGACAGGAGGACCGGGGAGCTGTTTTTT. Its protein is CASSPVDRRTGELFF.

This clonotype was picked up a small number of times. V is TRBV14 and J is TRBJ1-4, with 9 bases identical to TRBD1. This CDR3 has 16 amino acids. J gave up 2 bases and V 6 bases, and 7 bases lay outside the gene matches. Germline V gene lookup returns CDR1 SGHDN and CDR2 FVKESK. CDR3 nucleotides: TGTGCCAGCAGTCTAACAGGGGGCGCGACTAATGAAAAACTGTTTTTT. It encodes CASSLTGGATNEKLFF.

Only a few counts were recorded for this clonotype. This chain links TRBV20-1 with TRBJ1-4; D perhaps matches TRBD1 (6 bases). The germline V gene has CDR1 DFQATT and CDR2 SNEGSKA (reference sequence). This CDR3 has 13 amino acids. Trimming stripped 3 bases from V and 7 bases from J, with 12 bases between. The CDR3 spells CSARPRGAEKLFF. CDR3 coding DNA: TGCAGTGCTAGGCCCCGGGGGGCTGAAAAACTGTTTTTT.

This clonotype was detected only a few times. The CDR3 nucleotides read TGTGCCAGCAGTCGGGGGGCCAATGAGCAGTTCTTC. It translates to CASSRGANEQFF. The chain joins TRBV6-1 to TRBJ2-1; possibly TRBD2 for D (7 bases). CDR1 MNHNS and CDR2 SASEGT come from the germline V gene. The CDR3 consists of 12 residues. Trimming pared 5 bases from V and 6 bases from J, leaving 8 bases between.

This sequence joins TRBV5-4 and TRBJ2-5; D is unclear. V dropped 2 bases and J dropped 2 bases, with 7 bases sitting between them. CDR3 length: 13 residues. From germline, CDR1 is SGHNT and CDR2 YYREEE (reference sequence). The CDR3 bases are TGTGCCAGCAGCTTTGGATGGCAAGAGACCCAGTACTTC. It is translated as CASSFGWQETQYF.

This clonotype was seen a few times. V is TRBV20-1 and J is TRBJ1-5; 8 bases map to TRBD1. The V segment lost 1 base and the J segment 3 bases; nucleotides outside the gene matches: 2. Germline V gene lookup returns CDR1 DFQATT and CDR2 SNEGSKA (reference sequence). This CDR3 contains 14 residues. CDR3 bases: TGCAGTGCTAGAGGACAGGGGAACAATCAGCCCCAGCATTTT. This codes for CSARGQGNNQPQHF.

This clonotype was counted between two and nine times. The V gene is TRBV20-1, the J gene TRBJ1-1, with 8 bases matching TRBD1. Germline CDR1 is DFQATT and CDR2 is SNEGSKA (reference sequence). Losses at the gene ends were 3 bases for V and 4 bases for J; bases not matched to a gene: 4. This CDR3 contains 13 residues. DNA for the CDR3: TGCAGTGCTAGGTCAACAGGGGGCACTGAAGCTTTCTTT. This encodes CSARSTGGTEAFF.

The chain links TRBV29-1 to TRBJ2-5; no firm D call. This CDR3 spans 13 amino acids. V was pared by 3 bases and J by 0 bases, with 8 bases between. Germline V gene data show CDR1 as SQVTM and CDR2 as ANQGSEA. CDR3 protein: CSVDRPYQETQYF. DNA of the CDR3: TGCAGCGTTGATCGGCCTTACCAAGAGACCCAGTACTTC. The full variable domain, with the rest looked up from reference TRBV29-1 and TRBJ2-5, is SAVISQKPSRDICQRGTSLTIQCQVDSQVTMMFWYRQQPGQSLTLIATANQGSEATYESGFVIDKFPISRPNLTFSTLTVSNMSPEDSSIYLCSVDRPYQETQYFGPGTRLLVL.

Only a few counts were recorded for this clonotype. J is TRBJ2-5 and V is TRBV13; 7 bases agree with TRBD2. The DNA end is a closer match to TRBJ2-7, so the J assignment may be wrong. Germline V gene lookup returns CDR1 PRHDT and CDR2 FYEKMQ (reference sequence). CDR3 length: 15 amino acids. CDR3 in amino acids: CASSSFLADFYEQYF. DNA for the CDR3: TGTGCCAGCAGCTCCTTCCTAGCGGACTTCTACGAGCAGTACTTC.

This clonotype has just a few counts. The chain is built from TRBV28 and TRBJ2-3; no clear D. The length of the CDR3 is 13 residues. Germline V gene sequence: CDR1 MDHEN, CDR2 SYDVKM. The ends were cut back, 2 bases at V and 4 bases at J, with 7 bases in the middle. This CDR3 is CASSLQSADTQYF. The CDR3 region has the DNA TGTGCCAGCAGTTTACAAAGCGCAGATACGCAGTATTTT.

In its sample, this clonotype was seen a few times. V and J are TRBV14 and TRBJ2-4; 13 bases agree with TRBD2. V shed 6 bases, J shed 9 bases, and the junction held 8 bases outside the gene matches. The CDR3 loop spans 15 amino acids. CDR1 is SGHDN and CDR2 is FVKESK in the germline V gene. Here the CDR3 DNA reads TGTGCCAGCAGTCCGGGACTAGCGGGACGAGGCATTCAGTACTTC. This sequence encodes CASSPGLAGRGIQYF.

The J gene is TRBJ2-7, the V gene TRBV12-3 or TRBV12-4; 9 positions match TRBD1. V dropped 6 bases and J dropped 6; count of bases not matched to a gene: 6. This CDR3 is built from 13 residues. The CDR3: CASRDRGRSEQYF. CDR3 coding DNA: TGTGCCAGCAGGGACAGGGGTCGGTCCGAGCAGTACTTC.

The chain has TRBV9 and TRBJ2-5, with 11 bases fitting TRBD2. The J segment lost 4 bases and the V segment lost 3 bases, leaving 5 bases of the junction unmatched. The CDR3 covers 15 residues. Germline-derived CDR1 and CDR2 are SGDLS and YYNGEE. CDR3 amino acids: CASSGSGRAVETQYF. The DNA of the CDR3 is TGTGCCAGCAGCGGTAGCGGGAGGGCCGTAGAGACCCAGTACTTC.

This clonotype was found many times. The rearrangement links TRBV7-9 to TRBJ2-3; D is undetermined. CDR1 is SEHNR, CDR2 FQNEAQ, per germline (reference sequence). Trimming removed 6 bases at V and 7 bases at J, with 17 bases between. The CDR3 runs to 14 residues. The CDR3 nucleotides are TGTGCCAGCAGGTCCGATGGCGAGGCGAATACGCAGTATTTT. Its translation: CASRSDGEANTQYF.

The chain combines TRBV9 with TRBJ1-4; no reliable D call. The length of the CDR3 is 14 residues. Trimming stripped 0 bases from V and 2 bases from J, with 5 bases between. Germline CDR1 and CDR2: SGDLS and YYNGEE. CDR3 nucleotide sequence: TGTGCCAGCAGCGTAGGGCCGACTAATGAAAAACTGTTTTTT. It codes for CASSVGPTNEKLFF.

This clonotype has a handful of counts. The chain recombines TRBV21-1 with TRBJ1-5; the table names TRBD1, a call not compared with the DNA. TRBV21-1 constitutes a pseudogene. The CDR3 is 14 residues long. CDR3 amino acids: CASSKVEGGQPQHF. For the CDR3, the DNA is TGTGCCAGCAGCAAAGTGGAGGGGGGACAGCCCCAGCATTTT.

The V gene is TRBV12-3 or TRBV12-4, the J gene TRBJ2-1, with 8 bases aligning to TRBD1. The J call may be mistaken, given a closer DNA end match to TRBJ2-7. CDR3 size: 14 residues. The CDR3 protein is CASRPTGDFYEQYV. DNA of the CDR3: TGTGCCAGCAGGCCGACAGGGGATTTTTACGAGCAGTACGTC.

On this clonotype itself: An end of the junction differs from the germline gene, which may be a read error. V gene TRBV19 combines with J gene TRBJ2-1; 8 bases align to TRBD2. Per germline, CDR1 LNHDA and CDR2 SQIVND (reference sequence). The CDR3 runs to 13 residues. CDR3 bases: TGTGCCAGTTCTAAGCGGGAGAAGAGTGAGCAATTCTTC. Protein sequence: CASSKREKSEQFF. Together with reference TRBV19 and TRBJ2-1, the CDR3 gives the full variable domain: DGGITQSPKYLFRKEGQNVTLSCEQNLNHDAMYWYRQDPGQGLRLIYYSQIVNDFQKGDIAEGYSVSREKKESFPLTVTSAQKNPTAFYLCASSKREKSEQFFGPGTRLTVL.

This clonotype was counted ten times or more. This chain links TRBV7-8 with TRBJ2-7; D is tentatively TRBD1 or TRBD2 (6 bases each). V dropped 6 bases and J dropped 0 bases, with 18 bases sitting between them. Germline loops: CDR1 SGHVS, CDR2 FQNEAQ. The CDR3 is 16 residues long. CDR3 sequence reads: CASSLITGRSSYEQYF. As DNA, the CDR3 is TGTGCCAGCAGTTTAATTACAGGGAGGAGCTCCTACGAGCAGTACTTC. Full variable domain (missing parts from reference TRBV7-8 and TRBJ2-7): GAGVSQSPRYKVAKRGQDVALRCDPISGHVSLFWYQQALGQGPEFLTYFQNEAQLDKSGLPSDRFFAERPEGSVSTLKIQRTQQEDSAVYLCASSLITGRSSYEQYFGPGTRLTVT.

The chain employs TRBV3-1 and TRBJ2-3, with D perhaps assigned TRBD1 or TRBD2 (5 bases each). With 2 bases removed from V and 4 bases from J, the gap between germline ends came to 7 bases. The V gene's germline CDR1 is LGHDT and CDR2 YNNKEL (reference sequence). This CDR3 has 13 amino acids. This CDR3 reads CASSQLGADTQYF. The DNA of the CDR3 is TGTGCCAGCAGCCAATTGGGGGCAGATACGCAGTATTTT.

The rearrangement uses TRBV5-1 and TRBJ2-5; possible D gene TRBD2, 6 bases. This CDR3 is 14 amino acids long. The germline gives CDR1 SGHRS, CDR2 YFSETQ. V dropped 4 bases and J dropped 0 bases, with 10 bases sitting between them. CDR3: CASSRTSNQETQYF. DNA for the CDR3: TGCGCCAGCAGCCGCACTAGCAACCAAGAGACCCAGTACTTC.

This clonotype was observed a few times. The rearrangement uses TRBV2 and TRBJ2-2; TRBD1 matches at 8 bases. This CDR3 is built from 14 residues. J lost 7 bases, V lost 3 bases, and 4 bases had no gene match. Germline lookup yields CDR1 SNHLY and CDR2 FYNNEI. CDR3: CASSDRGRFGELFF. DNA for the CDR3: TGTGCCAGCAGTGACAGGGGGCGCTTCGGGGAGCTGTTTTTT.

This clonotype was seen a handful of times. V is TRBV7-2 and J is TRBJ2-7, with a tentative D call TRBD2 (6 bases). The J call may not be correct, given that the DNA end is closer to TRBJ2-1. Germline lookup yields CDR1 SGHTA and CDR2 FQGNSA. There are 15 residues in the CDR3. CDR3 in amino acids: CASSLRLAANNEQFF. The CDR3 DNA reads TGTGCCAGCAGCTTAAGATTAGCGGCTAACAATGAGCAGTTCTTC.

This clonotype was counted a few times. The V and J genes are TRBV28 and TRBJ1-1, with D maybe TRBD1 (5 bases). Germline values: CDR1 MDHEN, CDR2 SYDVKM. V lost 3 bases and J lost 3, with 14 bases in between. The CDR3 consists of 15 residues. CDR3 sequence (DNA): TGTGCCAGCAGTTTTTCATCGGTGGGGGACACTGAAGCTTTCTTT. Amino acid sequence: CASSFSSVGDTEAFF. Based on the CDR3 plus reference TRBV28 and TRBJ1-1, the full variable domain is DVKVTQSSRYLVKRTGEKVFLECVQDMDHENMFWYRQDPGLGLRLIYFSYDVKMKEKGDIPEGYSVSREKKERFSLILESASTNQTSMYLCASSFSSVGDTEAFFGQGTRLTVV.